The T cell receptor beta chain under discussion was sequenced for a study of T cell repertoires in cytomegalovirus infection. Study-level information: CMV infection together with matching HLA type was indicated by public TCR beta signatures.

Study-wide findings and caveats: Ex vivo, HLA-C-restricted CMV-specific TCR beta clonotypes prevailed over the rest of the response. The study identified carriers of CMV plus the relevant HLA from cumulative public TCR beta family frequency.

Germline V gene data show CDR1 as SQVTM and CDR2 as ANQGSEA. The length of the CDR3 is 15 residues. V dropped 2 bases and J dropped 6; count of bases not matched to a gene: 10. Via MiXCR, TCRdb re-called the reads, giving one row per CDR3 protein. The sample contains approximately 630,000 distinct CDR3 sequences, about 24% of which appear only once. This clonotype turned up a few times. Its antigen is not identified. Sequenced: CD8+ T cells from PBMCs. The chain links TRBV29-1 to TRBJ1-2; 9 bases are a match to TRBD1. This receptor was taken from a human donor in good health (CMV status not recorded). Some clones in this sample may be carry-over from other donors' samples. The CDR3 sequence is CSVEKRQGGMDGYTF. CDR3 nucleotide sequence: TGCAGCGTTGAAAAGAGACAGGGGGGTATGGATGGCTACACCTTC.